This TCR beta chain was sequenced during a study of T cell repertoires in cytomegalovirus infection (dated by TCRdb to the late 2010s). About the investigation overall: The peptide stimulations were aimed at well-studied HLA-B-restricted epitopes as well as recently identified HLA-C-restricted CMV epitopes, whose presentation resists viral immunomodulation. Donor HLA type was relevant to the analysis, as public TCR beta signatures indicated carriage of CMV infection together with the matching HLA type. Broad study findings and their caveats: Carriers of CMV infection plus the relevant HLA type were discriminated by the cumulative frequency of public TCR beta family members in the study cohort and in an independent approximately 340-donor cohort. The ex vivo response was dominated by HLA-C-restricted CMV-specific TCR beta clonotypes, and the single most frequent clonotype in two of eight donors was supplied by these HLA-C-restricted clonotypes.

The intended sense of this specimen's treatment or condition label: in vitro stimulation with specific CMV peptide epitopes to enrich CMV-specific T cells. As regards this clonotype: Its antigen is not yet known. No base-level quality is on record; no much larger clone is a single base apart.

The cysteine opens and the phenylalanine closes a CDR3 of 13 amino acids. The entry retains the CDR3 DNA only, 39 bases that are in frame from base 1. Via the germline V gene (reference sequence), CDR1 is LNHDA and CDR2 SQIVND. V loses 7 bases of germline sequence and J loses 0 bases, and the interval between the two ends is 9 bases. Sequencer: Illumina HiSeq 1500. TCRdb passed the public sequencing reads through fastp at Q25 and MiXCR, retaining productive beta sequences. Here each entry gathers all rows of one CDR3 protein and keeps the most common genes and DNA. Counted in this sample were about 69,000 distinct CDR3 sequences; about 26% of them appeared once. 45% to 75% of the sample belongs to the ten largest clones.

Material: CD8+ T cells from cultured PBMCs, obtained from culture after CMV antigen stimulation. The TCR sequence derives from a human donor in good health (CMV status not recorded). Some clones in this sample may be carry-over from other donors' samples. The sequence is built from TRBV19 and TRBJ1-1; no confident D gene assignment can be made. The CDR3 protein: CASIEGMNTEAFF. The sequenced DNA is TGTGCCAGTATCGAGGGTATGAACACTGAAGCTTTCTTT.